This is a list of T cell receptor beta chains from one sample in a study of shared clonotypes between healthy human individuals. Sequenced by immunoSEQ multiplex PCR; TCRdb stores in-frame clones only, minus some. The data show roughly 1.4 million clones, 98% seen once. The source material was naive CD4+ T cells sorted from blood. Source of these receptors: a young man in good health. Each CDR3 is given with its conserved first and last residue. A D gene is named only where the DNA matches it firmly. The size of a clone is reported for some rows only, either as once, few or many, or as a class for expanded clones.

TRBV5-5,NA,NA,TRBJ2-7,TGTGCCAGCAGCCAGATGGACACTACCTACGAGCAGTACTTC,CASSQMDTTYEQYF
TRBV10-2,NA,once,TRBJ1-5,TGCGCCAGCAGAGACAGGTACAATCAGCCCCAGCATTTT,CASRDRYNQPQHF
TRBV5-1,NA,NA,TRBJ1-1,TGCGCCAGCAGAGAACCGGGCCCCGGAGCTGAAGCTTTCTTT,CASREPGPGAEAFF
TRBV7-2,NA,NA,TRBJ2-7,TGTGCCAGCAGCTTATTTCTAGCTTTCAACGAGCAGTACTTC,CASSLFLAFNEQYF
TRBV18,TRBD2,NA,TRBJ2-3,TGTGCCAGCTCACCACGGCCGGGGACTAGCGGGAGAAATTTAGATACGCAGTATTTT,CASSPRPGTSGRNLDTQYF
TRBV5-1,TRBD2,once,TRBJ2-3,TGCGCCAGCAGCTTCGAACTAAAACGGACTAGCGAAATAGATACGCAGTATTTT,CASSFELKRTSEIDTQYF
TRBV29-1,TRBD2,NA,TRBJ2-1,TGCAGCGTTGAAGGACTAGCGGGCAATGAGCAGTTCTTC,CSVEGLAGNEQFF
TRBV7-2,NA,NA,TRBJ2-7,TGTGCCAGCAGCTTATTTTACGAGCAGTACTTC,CASSLFYEQYF
TRBV6-6,NA,NA,TRBJ2-7,TGTGCCAGCAGACAAGGGGGAAGCTCCTACGAGCAGTACTTC,CASRQGGSSYEQYF
TRBV29-1,NA,NA,TRBJ1-4,TGCAGCGTTCAATTTGACGGGGGCTCTCAAGAAAAACTGTTTTTT,CSVQFDGGSQEKLFF
TRBV7-9,TRBD2,NA,TRBJ2-1,TGTGCCAGCAGCTTAGGCCTAGCGGGGTGGTTGAATGAGCAGTTCTTC,CASSLGLAGWLNEQFF
TRBV5-1,NA,NA,TRBJ1-1,TGCGCCAGCAGCTGGGGACTGTTGGACACTGAAGCTTTCTTT,CASSWGLLDTEAFF
TRBV29-1,NA,NA,TRBJ2-7,TGCAGCGTTGCCCAGACAGTGCGGGAGCAGTACTTC,CSVAQTVREQYF
TRBV19,NA,NA,TRBJ2-1,TGTGCCAGTAGTAGGAGTCCAATCAATGAGCAGTTCTTC,CASSRSPINEQFF
TRBV18,NA,NA,TRBJ2-5,TGTGCCAGCTCACCACTATACAGGGCACAAGAAGAGACCCAGTACTTC,CASSPLYRAQEETQYF
TRBV11-3,TRBD2,NA,TRBJ2-2,TGTGCCAGCAGCCCAGGTGGTAGCGGGAGTGCCGGGGAGCTGTTTTTT,CASSPGGSGSAGELFF
TRBV5-1,TRBD1,NA,TRBJ1-5,TGCGCCAGCAGCTTAGGGACAGGGGGAAATCAGCCCCAGCATTTT,CASSLGTGGNQPQHF
TRBV4-1,TRBD2,NA,TRBJ2-1,TGCGCCAGCAGCCAAAGTGTGAGCGGGAGTGGGGGCTCCTACAATGAGCAGTTCTTC,CASSQSVSGSGGSYNEQFF
TRBV7-2,NA,NA,TRBJ1-2,TGTGCCAGCAGTAAACAAACAAACTATGGCTACACCTTC,CASSKQTNYGYTF
TRBV9,NA,NA,TRBJ2-5,TGTGCCAGCAGCGTAGCTGCCGGAACTCCAGAGACCCAGTACTTC,CASSVAAGTPETQYF
TRBV11-3,NA,NA,TRBJ2-5,TGTGCCAGCAGCTTAGGAGAGGGGACCCAGTACTTC,CASSLGEGTQYF
TRBV28,NA,NA,TRBJ1-5,TGTGCCAGCAGTCCCCTGGGGGGCAATCAGCCCCAGCATTTT,CASSPLGGNQPQHF
TRBV4-1,NA,NA,TRBJ2-7,TGCGCCAGCAGCCAAGATGATGAGGGTGGTATCGAGCAGTACTTC,CASSQDDEGGIEQYF
TRBV7-8,TRBD1,NA,TRBJ1-4,TGTGCCAGCAGCTCCCCGACAGGGCGTAATGAAAAACTGTTTTTT,CASSSPTGRNEKLFF
TRBV9,TRBD2,once,TRBJ2-1,TGTGCCAGCAGCGTAGTGGCGGGAGGGCCTCATGAGCAGTTCTTC,CASSVVAGGPHEQFF
TRBV7-2,TRBD1,NA,TRBJ2-7,TGTGCCAGCAGCAAAACCGTGACAGGGGGGCAGTACTTC,CASSKTVTGGQYF
TRBV10-3,TRBD2,NA,TRBJ2-1,TGTGCCATCAGCCCGGCTAGCGGGGCCAACAATGAGCAGTTCTTC,CAISPASGANNEQFF
TRBV19,NA,NA,TRBJ2-1,TGTGCCAGTAGTCGCGCCGGGACCTCGTCCAATGAGCAGTTCTTC,CASSRAGTSSNEQFF
TRBV5-5,NA,NA,TRBJ2-7,TGTGCCAGCAGCTTCGAATCCCTCCGCTCCTACGAGCAGTACTTC,CASSFESLRSYEQYF
TRBV7-2,NA,NA,TRBJ2-1,TGTGCCAGCAGTTTCACAGGGAGCTCCTACAATGAGCAGTTCTTC,CASSFTGSSYNEQFF
TRBV5-4,TRBD2,NA,TRBJ2-1,TGTGCCAGCAGCTTGGTACCAGCGGGAGAGAATGAGCAGTTCTTC,CASSLVPAGENEQFF
TRBV5-1,TRBD2,NA,TRBJ2-7,TGCGCCAGCAGCTCGATTAGCGGGAGGGCCTACGAGCAGTACTTC,CASSSISGRAYEQYF
TRBV7-5,NA,NA,TRBJ2-3,TGTGTCAGAAGCCCGAGGCGGGAGGGCACAGATACGCAGTATTTT,CVRSPRREGTDTQYF
TRBV9,NA,NA,TRBJ2-3,TGTGCCAGCAGCGTAGCCCCAGGAGGCACAGATACGCAGTATTTT,CASSVAPGGTDTQYF
TRBV5-4,NA,NA,TRBJ1-4,TGTGCCAGCAGCCTGCAATCCGACGGTAATGAAAAACTGTTTTTT,CASSLQSDGNEKLFF
TRBV18,TRBD2,NA,TRBJ2-5,TGTGCCAGCTCAAACCGAGGACTAGCGGGAGTAGTAAGTCAAGAGACCCAGTACTTC,CASSNRGLAGVVSQETQYF
TRBV4-3,TRBD1,NA,TRBJ2-5,TGCGCCAGCAGCCATGGACAGGGAGCGGGAGAGACCCAGTACTTC,CASSHGQGAGETQYF
TRBV29-1,TRBD1,NA,TRBJ2-2,TGCAGCGCCGGACAGGGTGTAAGCACCGGGGAGCTGTTTTTT,CSAGQGVSTGELFF
TRBV15,NA,NA,TRBJ2-1,TGTGCCACCAGCAGAGATATGAATGAGCAGTTCTTC,CATSRDMNEQFF
TRBV27,NA,once,TRBJ1-4,TGTGCCAGCGCAGTTTCTATCACAGGCTTTAATGAAAAACTGTTTTTT,CASAVSITGFNEKLFF
TRBV19,NA,NA,TRBJ2-7,TGTGCCAGTAGTCAGGGACACCGAGATCTAAAGCAGTACTTC,CASSQGHRDLKQYF
TRBV15,NA,NA,TRBJ2-1,TGTGCCACCAGCAGAGGCGAAAGCTACAATGAGCAGTTCTTC,CATSRGESYNEQFF
TRBV28,NA,NA,TRBJ1-2,TGTGCCAGCAGTAGCTCAGGGTTTGGCTACACCTTC,CASSSSGFGYTF
TRBV5-1,TRBD1,NA,TRBJ1-4,TGCGCCAGCACTCAGTCCGGGACAGGGTATGAAAAACTGTTTTTT,CASTQSGTGYEKLFF
TRBV11-2,NA,NA,TRBJ2-2,TGTGCCAGTTTCGGGGTGACAAACGTACTGAGATTGGCCGGGGAGCTGTTTTTT,CASFGVTNVLRLAGELFF
TRBV5-1,NA,NA,TRBJ2-3,TGCGCCAGCAGCCCCTCTGGCACAGATACGCAGTATTTT,CASSPSGTDTQYF
TRBV20-1,NA,NA,TRBJ1-2,TGCAGTGCTACGGAGAGGCCCAGCTACACCTTC,CSATERPSYTF
TRBV4-3,NA,NA,TRBJ1-2,TGCGCCAGCAGCCAAGGTAAATGCATTCGGGGCAACTATGGCTACACCTTC,CASSQGKCIRGNYGYTF
TRBV15,TRBD2,NA,TRBJ2-1,TGTGCCACCAGCAGAAGTCATAGCGGGAGTACAAATGAGCAGTTCTTC,CATSRSHSGSTNEQFF
TRBV2,NA,NA,TRBJ2-5,TGTGCCAGCAAACGGGAGAGAATCGAAGAGACCCAGTACTTC,CASKRERIEETQYF
TRBV19,NA,NA,TRBJ1-5,TGTGCCAGTAGTATGGGCAGATTCAATCAGCCCCAGCATTTT,CASSMGRFNQPQHF
TRBV7-7,NA,NA,TRBJ1-1,TGTGCCAGCAGCCTACAGGAGAACACTGAAGCTTTCTTT,CASSLQENTEAFF